The 23 T cell receptor beta chains in this list originate from one sample, sequenced in a study of long-term antiretroviral therapy in people with HIV. They ran version v3.0 of the immunoSEQ assay at survey level. Profiling relied on immunoSEQ multiplex PCR, and the TCRdb table lists in-frame clones only, not all of them. The sample yields tens of thousands of clones, roughly 86% seen once. The sequences come from unsorted PBMCs, collected 0.8 years after starting antiretroviral therapy. These TCRs come from a woman in her 30s with HIV.

V and J are TRBV10-3 and TRBJ2-5; D remains ambiguous. The CDR3 runs 11 residues. V was cut by 3 bases and J by 2 bases, with 1 base left in between. Germline CDR1 ENHRY, CDR2 SYGVKD. The CDR3 sequence is CAISEQETQYF. CDR3 DNA: TGTGCCATCAGTGAACAAGAGACCCAGTACTTC.

The genes are TRBV6-5 and TRBJ2-1; D might be TRBD1 (7 bases). The ends were cut back, 8 bases at V and 10 bases at J, with 15 bases in the middle. CDR3 length: 12 amino acids. CDR1 is MNHEY, CDR2 SVGAGI, per germline. The CDR3 DNA is TGTGCCAGCGGCAGGGGGGTTGGCGAGCAGTTCTTC. Its protein is CASGRGVGEQFF.

The chain employs TRBV15 and TRBJ1-6, with 9 positions matching TRBD1. V shed 3 bases and J 6 bases; nucleotides not matched to a gene: 3. Germline V gives CDR1 LNHNV, CDR2 YYDKDF (reference sequence). The CDR3 sequence is 15 residues long. The CDR3 DNA reads TGTGCCACCAGCAGTCCGGACAGGGGTAATTCACCCCTCCACTTT. It is translated as CATSSPDRGNSPLHF.

This chain links TRBV27 with TRBJ2-5; D is tentatively TRBD1 or TRBD2 (5 bases each). Deletions cut 5 bases from V and 5 bases from J, with 15 bases between. This CDR3 is 14 amino acids long. The germline CDR1 and CDR2 sequences are MNHEY and SMNVEV (reference sequence). The CDR3 is CASSDRGVRETQYF. CDR3 DNA sequence: TGTGCCAGCAGTGATAGAGGGGTGCGGGAGACCCAGTACTTC.

This chain connects TRBV27 to TRBJ1-6; D is ambiguous. The V and J ends lost 1 base and 7 bases respectively, with 5 bases between them. CDR1 is MNHEY, CDR2 SMNVEV, per germline (reference sequence). The CDR3 runs to 13 residues. The CDR3 here is CASSLYGNSPLHF. The CDR3 DNA is TGTGCCAGCAGTTTATACGGGAATTCACCCCTCCACTTT.

The V and J genes are TRBV28 and TRBJ1-5; no reliable D call. Germline V gene sequence: CDR1 MDHEN, CDR2 SYDVKM. Trimming pared 6 bases from V and 0 bases from J, leaving 3 bases between. This CDR3 is built from 12 residues. The CDR3 sequence: CASRDSNQPQHF. The CDR3 DNA is TGTGCCAGCAGGGATAGCAATCAGCCCCAGCATTTT.

This chain links TRBV7-8 with TRBJ2-2; D is possibly TRBD1 (5 bases). Germline loops: CDR1 SGHVS, CDR2 FQNEAQ. V lost 4 bases to trimming and J lost 7 bases, with 16 bases between them. This CDR3 spans 15 amino acids. CDR3 bases: TGTGCCAGCAGCTCGGAGATAGGGGTTCACGGGGAGCTGTTTTTT. As protein: CASSSEIGVHGELFF.

This chain links TRBV15 with TRBJ1-1; TRBD1 is a possible D gene (6 bases). V was shortened by 8 bases and J by 1 base, with 14 bases between the two germline ends. Looked up from germline, CDR1 is LNHNV and CDR2 is YYDKDF (reference sequence). This CDR3 is built from 14 residues. The CDR3 coding sequence is TGTGCCACCCGCCCCGACAGGTGGAACACTGAAGCTTTCTTT. Its translation is CATRPDRWNTEAFF. The variable domain in full, with the rest retrieved from reference TRBV15 and TRBJ1-1, is DAMVIQNPRYQVTQFGKPVTLSCSQTLNHNVMYWYQQKSSQAPKLLFHYYDKDFNNEADTPDNFQSRRPNTSFCFLDIRSPGLGDTAMYLCATRPDRWNTEAFFGQGTRLTVV.

The V and J genes are TRBV18 and TRBJ2-5; TRBD2 might be the D (5 bases). Trimming left V 4 bases short and J 3 bases short, with 9 bases between. Germline values: CDR1 KGHSH, CDR2 LQKENI. The CDR3 spans 13 residues. DNA for the CDR3: TGTGCCAGCTCACGAGGGTTGGAAGAGACCCAGTACTTC. Translation gives CASSRGLEETQYF.

The chain links TRBV27 to TRBJ1-1; the match to TRBD1 covers 7 bases. The CDR3 spans 16 residues. Looked up from germline, CDR1 is MNHEY and CDR2 is SMNVEV (reference sequence). After removal of 4 bases from V and 3 bases from J, the junction contained 11 bases not matched to a gene. CDR3 coding DNA: TGTGCCAGCAGTTCCCCCCAGACAGGGATGTACACTGAAGCTTTCTTT. It specifies CASSSPQTGMYTEAFF.

The V call is TRBV7-3, the J call TRBJ2-5; 13 bases match TRBD2. The CDR3 runs to 15 residues. The trim removed 5 bases at V and 3 bases at J, leaving 3 bases unmatched. In germline, CDR1 is SGHTA, CDR2 FQGTGA. In DNA form, the CDR3 reads TGTGCCAGCAGCCATGGGACTAGCGGGGAAGAGACCCAGTACTTC. This encodes CASSHGTSGEETQYF.

The chain uses TRBV6-4 and TRBJ1-2; TRBD1 might be the D (6 bases). This CDR3 is 15 amino acids long. The V gene's germline CDR1 is MRHNA and CDR2 SNTAGT. V was pared by 4 bases and J by 4 bases, with 16 bases between. The DNA of the CDR3 is TGTGCCAGCAGTGGCGAGACAGGAGCGTCCTATGGCTACACCTTC. Translation gives CASSGETGASYGYTF.

The chain couples TRBV23-1 to TRBJ2-5; unclear D gene. TRBV23-1 is labeled an ORF, and its function is uncertain. Trimming pared 1 base from V and 1 base from J, leaving 10 bases between. The CDR3 covers 15 residues. The DNA for the CDR3 is TGCGCCAGCAGTCAATACCAGGACCGCCAAGAGACCCAGTACTTC. Its protein is CASSQYQDRQETQYF.

This clone occurred a few times. The V call is TRBV4-1, the J call TRBJ2-1; D not resolved. The ends were cut back, 1 base at V and 7 bases at J, with 8 bases in the middle. The V gene's germline CDR1 is MGHRA and CDR2 YSYEKL. The CDR3 runs to 13 residues. The CDR3 region is CASSQVYRNEQFF. In nucleotides, the CDR3 is TGCGCCAGCAGCCAAGTATATCGAAATGAGCAGTTCTTC.

The rearrangement uses TRBV10-1 and TRBJ1-5; D unresolved. The V end lost 9 bases, the J end lost 0 bases, and 30 bases lay between the germline ends. This CDR3 is 20 amino acids long. Germline V lookup: CDR1 WNHNN, CDR2 SYGVQD (reference sequence). In DNA form, the CDR3 reads TGCGCCAGGAAATTCGTACAAACCGCCTGTATTGTTCGTAGCAATCAGCCCCAGCATTTT. It translates to CARKFVQTACIVRSNQPQHF.

The chain carries TRBV5-6 and TRBJ1-1, with a weak D call TRBD1 (5 bases). V gave up 1 base and J gave up 1 base, with 17 bases separating them. Germline CDR1 and CDR2: SGHDT and YYEEEE. The CDR3 is 17 amino acids. CDR3 in amino acids: CASSLIRVQGANTEAFF. CDR3 in DNA: TGTGCCAGCAGCTTGATTCGAGTTCAGGGCGCGAACACTGAAGCTTTCTTT.

This chain uses TRBV15 with TRBJ2-2; unclear D gene. Trimming removed 0 bases from V and 8 bases from J, with 16 bases in between. This CDR3 is built from 16 residues. In germline, CDR1 is LNHNV, CDR2 YYDKDF (reference sequence). CDR3 amino acids: CATSRDVNSRSGELFF. The CDR3 DNA follows: TGTGCCACCAGCAGAGATGTTAATAGTCGTAGTGGGGAGCTGTTTTTT.

This CDR3 reads CASSPDPESGNTIYF. The CDR3 DNA is TGTGCCAGCAGCCCAGACCCCGAGTCTGGAAACACCATATATTTT. This chain joins TRBV14 and TRBJ1-3; D ambiguous. V was clipped by 4 bases and J by 1 base, with 11 bases between them. The CDR3 is 15 amino acids. Per the germline V gene, CDR1 is SGHDN and CDR2 is FVKESK.

The CDR3 sequence is CASSFLADDNEQFF. The CDR3 DNA reads TGTGCCAGCAGTTTCCTAGCGGATGACAATGAGCAGTTCTTC. The chain has TRBV28 and TRBJ2-1; the match to TRBD2 covers 7 bases. The V gene end was trimmed by 3 bases and the J gene end by 5 bases; junction bases not matched to a gene: 4. The CDR3 length is 14 residues. Germline CDR1 MDHEN, CDR2 SYDVKM.

The chain links TRBV5-1 to TRBJ1-2; D is unclear. This CDR3 is 13 amino acids long. Trimming took 0 bases from V and 4 from J, leaving 7 bases between them. Germline V gene data show CDR1 as SGHRS and CDR2 as YFSETQ. The CDR3 sequence is CASSLEAIYGYTF. The CDR3 DNA follows: TGCGCCAGCAGCTTGGAGGCGATCTATGGCTACACCTTC.

V gene TRBV7-8 combines with J gene TRBJ2-2; TRBD1 aligns across 10 bases. The CDR3 is made up of 17 amino acids. The V segment lost 9 bases and the J segment 6 bases; nucleotides outside the gene matches: 16. Germline V CDR1 and CDR2: SGHVS, FQNEAQ. As DNA, the CDR3 is TGTGCCAGTCAGGGTAGGGGACAGGGGATTCATCCCGGGGAGCTGTTTTTT. It yields the protein CASQGRGQGIHPGELFF.

Only one count was recorded for this clone. The rearrangement uses TRBV30 and TRBJ2-3; 8 nucleotides match TRBD2. The junction had 5 bases not matched to a gene; V was cut back by 2 bases and J by 7 bases. Germline V gene lookup returns CDR1 GTSNPN and CDR2 SVGIG (reference sequence). The CDR3 totals 13 residues. The CDR3 coding sequence is TGTGCCTGGAGTACGGGGGGGACGAATACGCAGTATTTT. This codes for CAWSTGGTNTQYF.

The chain recombines TRBV6-4 with TRBJ2-1; unclear D gene. CDR3 size: 15 residues. V was clipped by 6 bases and J by 3 bases, with 15 bases between them. CDR1 is MRHNA, CDR2 SNTAGT, per germline. CDR3 DNA: TGTGCCAGCAGCTTTCAGAAGACTTACTACAATGAGCAGTTCTTC. Its protein product is CASSFQKTYYNEQFF.